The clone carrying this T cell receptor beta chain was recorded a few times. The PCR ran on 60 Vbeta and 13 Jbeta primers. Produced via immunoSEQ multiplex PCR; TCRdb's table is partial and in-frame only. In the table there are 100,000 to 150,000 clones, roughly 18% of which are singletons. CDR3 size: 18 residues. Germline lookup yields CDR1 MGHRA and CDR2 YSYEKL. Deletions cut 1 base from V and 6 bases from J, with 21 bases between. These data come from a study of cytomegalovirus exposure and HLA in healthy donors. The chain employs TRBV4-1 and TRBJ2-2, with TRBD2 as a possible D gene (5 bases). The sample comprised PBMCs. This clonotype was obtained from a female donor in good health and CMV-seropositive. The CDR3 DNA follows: TGCGCCAGCAGCCAAGTTTTAATCGGGGTCCAACGTCCCGGGGAGCTGTTTTTT. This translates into CASSQVLIGVQRPGELFF.